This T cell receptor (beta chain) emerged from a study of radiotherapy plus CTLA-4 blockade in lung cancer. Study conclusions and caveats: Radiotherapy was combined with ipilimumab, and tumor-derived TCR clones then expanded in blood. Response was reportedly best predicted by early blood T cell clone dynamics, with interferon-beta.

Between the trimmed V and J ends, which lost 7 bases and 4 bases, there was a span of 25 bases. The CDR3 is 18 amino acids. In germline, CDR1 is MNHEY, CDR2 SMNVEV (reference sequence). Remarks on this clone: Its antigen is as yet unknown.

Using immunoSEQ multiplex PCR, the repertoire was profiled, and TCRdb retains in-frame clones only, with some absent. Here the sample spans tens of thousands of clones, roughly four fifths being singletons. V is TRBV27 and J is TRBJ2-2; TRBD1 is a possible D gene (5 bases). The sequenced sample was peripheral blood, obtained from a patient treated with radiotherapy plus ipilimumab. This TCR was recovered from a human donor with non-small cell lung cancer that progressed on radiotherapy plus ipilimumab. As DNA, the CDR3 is TGTGCCAGCAAGATAACACCGTCTGGGCAGGGCGGCACCGGGGAGCTGTTTTTT. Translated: CASKITPSGQGGTGELFF.